This paragraph covers one TCR beta chain sequence. What this receptor recognizes is not known. No base-level quality is on record; no much larger clone is a single base apart. Systemically healthy Caucasian individuals from Russia, about 38 in total and aged about 6 to 95 years, were included as donors. Each donor gave approximately 9.4 milliliters of peripheral blood, drawn into EDTA-treated Vacutainer tubes. PBMCs were isolated by Ficoll-Paque density-gradient centrifugation, with at least 6.5 million obtained per sample. Total RNA was extracted from PBMCs with Trizol reagent, with at least 5.5 micrograms obtained per sample. Naive CD45RAhigh/CD27high T cell percentages were measured by flow cytometry on a PBMC aliquot from every donor. Including the terminal cysteine and phenylalanine, the CDR3 comprises 12 residues. Only the CDR3 part of the read is kept: 36 bases, read in frame from the first base. Via the germline V gene, CDR1 is MGHRA and CDR2 YSYEKL. V is cut by 0 bases and J by 9 bases, and the space between the germline ends is 6 bases.

Libraries were made using 5' RACE. A second PCR of about 6 to 11 cycles was performed with a sample-barcoded 5' primer and a J-beta primer mix. A unique molecular identifier was introduced onto each TCR beta cDNA molecule by a template-switch 5' adaptor carrying 12 random nucleotides. Each sample yielded at least 2.5 million CDR3-containing paired-end reads. The Mint cDNA synthesis kit, primed by a TRBC-specific oligonucleotide, was used to synthesize first-strand cDNA from all RNA. All cDNA was treated with uracil-DNA glycosylase and then went through a first 18-cycle PCR with the universal primers M1SS and BC2_uni_R. The study's processing was this. Normalization of each sample was performed by random selection of 1 million high-quality reads, each carrying a distinct molecular identifier. Instead of being binned into consensus sequences, reads that shared molecular identifiers were thrown out. MiTCR, run with a Q25 quality threshold and the strictest error-elimination algorithm, handled CDR3 identification, clonotype clustering and error correction. Lower-bound total TCR beta diversity was estimated with a nonparametric unseen species model using Euler transformation. TCRdb reran the public reads through fastp at Q25 and MiXCR, keeping productive beta chains. Each entry merges the rows of one CDR3 protein and shows their most common DNA and genes. Here the V and J calls rest on TCRdb's processing, not on the authors' analysis. This sample lists 1.8 million or so distinct CDR3 sequences; approximately 39% were detected once. The ten top clones hold 23% of the sample.

This record belongs to a study of blood T cells in healthy people across ages (dated by TCRdb to between 2014 and 2017). As for the study more broadly: Template switching captured roughly one uniquely barcoded TCR beta cDNA molecule per two T cells in model experiments. Age-related changes in TCR beta repertoire diversity were measured in the study by deep sequencing normalized with unique cDNA molecular identifiers. Four age groups were formed from the donors: young (average approximately 15 years), middle-aged (around 41), aged (62) and long-lived (roughly 88). To avoid experimental bias, donors of different ages were distributed randomly across sequencing lanes. The study analyzed two additional independent replicas of 1 million unique cDNA reads from the same blood draw for two donors, one aged 18 to 29 and one aged 80 or older.

General study outcomes and caveats: Bulk unsorted PBMC profiling prevented conclusive comparison of naive and antigen-experienced compartments. Observed TCR beta diversity per million T cells fell roughly linearly with age, and a significant reduction was already apparent by age around 39. The percentage of naive T cells measured by flow cytometry correlated strongly with observed TCR beta diversity. Compared with the aged group, the long-lived group had more naive CD4+ T cells, fewer expanded clones and increased TCR diversity, suggesting age selection. Estimates of total diversity based on one million sequenced T cells were considered lower bounds and underestimates. Because donor CMV infection status was unknown, age-related changes in expanded clonotypes were potentially confounded.

The source material was blood. In this chain, TRBV4-1 is recombined with TRBJ2-1; a weak D assignment points to TRBD1 (5 bases agree). The sequence derives from a human donor in good health. The CDR3 protein sequence reads: CASSQEDIEQFF. The bases are TGCGCCAGCAGCCAAGAGGACATTGAGCAGTTCTTC.